This T cell receptor beta chain was recorded in a study of radiation and T cells in renal cell carcinoma. General study points: In blood, top tumor clones expanded by 2 weeks, shrinking by 4. Baseline intratumoral clonotype presence is unknown without pretreatment biopsies.

J lost 6 bases, V lost 1 base, and 5 bases had no gene match. The CDR3 runs 15 residues. CDR1 is KGHSH, CDR2 LQKENI, per germline. TCRdb keeps only in-frame clones here, not all; method: immunoSEQ multiplex PCR. The sample has around 64,000 clones; 65% to 80% are singletons. A remark on this clone: Its target is not known.

Noted time point: blood 4 weeks post-SBRT, at nephrectomy. Treatment of the sample: 15 Gy SBRT to primary tumor, nephrectomy 4 weeks later. Nephrectomy followed 15 Gy stereotactic body radiation by 4 weeks. This renal cell carcinoma was of the clear cell type. This TCR was sampled from a man aged 60-69 years with renal cell carcinoma. The specimen comprised blood, sampled from a patient whose treatment included radiotherapy and nephrectomy. The rearrangement links TRBV18 to TRBJ2-1, with 8 positions matching TRBD1. The CDR3 loop is CASSPLDRERNEQFF. CDR3 nucleotides: TGTGCCAGCTCACCACTGGACAGGGAACGCAATGAGCAGTTCTTC. Drawing the rest from reference TRBV18 and TRBJ2-1, the complete variable domain is NAGVMQNPRHLVRRRGQEARLRCSPMKGHSHVYWYRQLPEEGLKFMVYLQKENIIDESGMPKERFSAEFPKEGPSILRIQQVVRGDSAAYFCASSPLDRERNEQFFGPGTRLTVL.